Shown below are 28 T cell receptor beta chains from a single sample sequenced in a study of T cell responses to AZD1222 COVID-19 vaccine. Measured with immunoSEQ multiplex PCR; TCRdb has only the in-frame clones, and not every one. Of nearly 110,000 clones listed, nearly 90% are singletons. This sample comprised peripheral blood, obtained 28 days after the second AZD1222 dose. These receptors came from an adult who received the AZD1222 COVID-19 vaccine.

This chain joins TRBV6-5 and TRBJ1-1; the D is unclear. Trimming removed 4 bases at V and 4 bases at J, with 4 bases between. The CDR3 runs 11 residues. Germline V gene data show CDR1 as MNHEY and CDR2 as SVGAGI. CDR3 loop: CASSSSTEAFF. DNA of the CDR3: TGTGCCAGCAGTTCCTCCACTGAAGCTTTCTTT.

The chain has TRBV24-1 and TRBJ1-2; a possible D gene is TRBD1 (5 bases). Looked up from germline, CDR1 is KGHDR and CDR2 is SFDVKD. V shed 3 bases and J shed 0 bases, with 7 bases lying between them. The CDR3 covers 14 residues. The CDR3 DNA sequence: TGTGCCACCAGTGATCTACAGGCTAACTATGGCTACACCTTC. It translates to CATSDLQANYGYTF.

V and J are TRBV30 and TRBJ1-2; D is unclear. The CDR3 is 13 amino acids. The V end was cut by 1 base, the J end by 2 bases, with 8 bases between. Germline CDR1 is GTSNPN and CDR2 is SVGIG (reference sequence). The CDR3 region is CAWSEQENYGYTF. As DNA, the CDR3 is TGTGCCTGGAGTGAGCAGGAAAACTATGGCTACACCTTC.

In its sample, this clone was seen once. This sequence joins TRBV11-2 and TRBJ1-4; a possible D gene is TRBD1 (6 bases). V lost 5 bases and J 8 bases, leaving 18 bases between the germline ends. CDR1 is SGHAT and CDR2 is FQNNGV in the germline V gene. This CDR3 spans 15 amino acids. The CDR3 nucleotides are TGTGCCAGCAGCCCGGGCGGGGGCGTACGGGAAAAACTGTTTTTT. Amino acids: CASSPGGGVREKLFF.

The rearrangement joins TRBV6-6 to TRBJ1-2, with TRBD1 matching 12 bases. J gave up 8 bases and V 6 bases, and 10 bases lay outside the gene matches. The germline CDR1 and CDR2 sequences are MNHNY and SVGAGI (reference sequence). The CDR3 totals 15 residues. The CDR3 is CASSDPGTGGAGYTF. CDR3 bases: TGTGCCAGCAGCGATCCCGGGACAGGGGGCGCCGGCTACACCTTC.

V gene TRBV28 combines with J gene TRBJ2-2; the D call may be TRBD1 or TRBD2 (5 bases each). Germline V CDR1 and CDR2: MDHEN, SYDVKM. Trimming removed 4 bases at V and 0 bases at J, with 18 bases between. The CDR3 is made up of 18 amino acids. The CDR3, as DNA: TGTGCCAGCAGTTCCAGAGGGGAATGGGCATCGAACACCGGGGAGCTGTTTTTT. Its protein product is CASSSRGEWASNTGELFF.

This rearrangement joins TRBV7-2 to TRBJ2-5; D not resolved. From germline, CDR1 is SGHTA and CDR2 FQGNSA. The CDR3 runs to 18 residues. Trimming removed 1 base from V and 2 bases from J, with 20 bases in between. The chain's CDR3 is CASSLVRARTMGQETQYF. The CDR3 bases are TGTGCCAGCAGCTTAGTCCGAGCGAGAACGATGGGTCAAGAGACCCAGTACTTC.

The genes are TRBV6-5 and TRBJ1-2; TRBD1 matches 8 bases. The CDR3 extends over 15 amino acids. CDR1 and CDR2 (germline): MNHEY, SVGAGI. The J segment lost 4 bases and the V segment lost 7 bases, leaving 11 bases of the junction unmatched. CDR3 nucleotide sequence: TGTGCCAGCAATGGACAGGGCTACTCCATCTATGGCTACACCTTC. It encodes CASNGQGYSIYGYTF.

V and J are TRBV7-8 and TRBJ2-5; 7 bases line up with TRBD1. Germline CDR1 reads SGHVS; CDR2 reads FQNEAQ. With 4 bases clipped from V and 6 bases from J, the junction kept 8 bases outside the gene matches. This CDR3 comprises 14 residues. CDR3 sequence reads: CASSSNRGQKTQYF. Here the CDR3 DNA reads TGTGCCAGCAGCTCGAACAGGGGACAGAAGACCCAGTACTTC. Full variable domain (rest looked up from reference TRBV7-8 and TRBJ2-5): GAGVSQSPRYKVAKRGQDVALRCDPISGHVSLFWYQQALGQGPEFLTYFQNEAQLDKSGLPSDRFFAERPEGSVSTLKIQRTQQEDSAVYLCASSSNRGQKTQYFGPGTRLLVL.

The chain links TRBV9 to TRBJ2-7; D might be TRBD1 (6 bases). CDR3 length: 15 amino acids. Germline V gene sequence: CDR1 SGDLS, CDR2 YYNGEE. V lost 2 bases and J 3 bases, leaving 15 bases between the germline ends. CDR3 sequence (DNA): TGTGCCAGCAGCGTGGGGGCCGGGGCCAACTACGAGCAGTACTTC. Translating it yields CASSVGAGANYEQYF.

The V and J genes are TRBV5-8 and TRBJ1-5; 9 nucleotides agree with TRBD1. The germline V gene encodes CDR1 SGHTS and CDR2 YDEGEE. The CDR3 has 15 residues. The V and J ends lost 4 bases and 3 bases, in that order; junction bases with no gene match: 5. The CDR3 reads CASSPGDRVNQPQHF. DNA for the CDR3: TGTGCCAGCAGCCCGGGGGACAGGGTCAATCAGCCCCAGCATTTT.

V usage is TRBV5-1 and J usage is TRBJ1-2; 7 bases are shared with TRBD1. Per germline, CDR1 SGHRS and CDR2 YFSETQ. V dropped 3 bases and J dropped 4; count of bases not matched to a gene: 6. This CDR3 spans 14 amino acids. The CDR3 nucleotides read TGCGCCAGCAGCTCCCAGGGGGACGGCTATGGCTACACCTTC. This sequence encodes CASSSQGDGYGYTF. The full variable domain, its missing parts supplied by reference TRBV5-1 and TRBJ1-2, is KAGVTQTPRYLIKTRGQQVTLSCSPISGHRSVSWYQQTPGQGLQFLFEYFSETQRNKGNFPGRFSGRQFSNSRSEMNVSTLELGDSALYLCASSSQGDGYGYTFGSGTRLTVV.

The rearrangement links TRBV25-1 to TRBJ1-1; D uncertain. Germline CDR1 MGHDK, CDR2 SYGVNS. V was shortened by 2 bases and J by 4 bases, with 8 bases between the two germline ends. The CDR3 has 13 residues. The CDR3 loop is CASSERGGTEAFF. As DNA, the CDR3 is TGTGCCAGCAGTGAACGGGGAGGCACTGAAGCTTTCTTT.

V and J are TRBV24-1 and TRBJ2-7, with 9 bases that match TRBD1. V was pared by 4 bases and J by 0 bases, with 6 bases of the junction left unmatched. The CDR3 spans 16 residues. Germline V gene data show CDR1 as KGHDR and CDR2 as SFDVKD. CDR3 sequence reads: CATSDSGQGYSYEQYF. The CDR3 region has the DNA TGTGCCACCAGTGACTCCGGACAGGGGTACTCCTACGAGCAGTACTTC.

The rearrangement uses TRBV3-1 (or the pseudogene TRBV3-2) and TRBJ1-1; D possibly corresponds to TRBD1 (5 bases). V gave up 4 bases and J gave up 1 base, with 13 bases separating them. The CDR3 totals 15 residues. CDR1 is LGHDT, CDR2 YNNKEL, per germline (reference sequence). CDR3 amino acids: CASSPHDRPNTEAFF. The CDR3, as DNA: TGTGCCAGCAGCCCACACGACAGACCGAACACTGAAGCTTTCTTT.

CDR3 nucleotides: TGTGCCAGCAGCTATATAGGGAATCAGCCCCAGCATTTT. Translation gives CASSYIGNQPQHF. The chain is built from TRBV7-2 and TRBJ1-5; D call uncertain. Between the trimmed V and J ends, which lost 4 bases and 4 bases, there was a span of 8 bases. CDR3 length: 13 amino acids. CDR1 SGHTA and CDR2 FQGNSA come from the germline V gene.

This CDR3 reads CASSDWQGAYEQYF. CDR3 bases: TGCGCCAGCAGTGATTGGCAGGGGGCCTACGAGCAGTACTTC. The J gene is TRBJ2-7, the V gene TRBV10-2; 7 bases line up with TRBD1. The CDR3 loop spans 14 amino acids. Trimming took 3 bases from V and 2 from J; bases not matched to a gene: 4. CDR1 and CDR2 from the germline V gene are WSHSY and SAAADI.

The chain has TRBV12-3 or TRBV12-4 and TRBJ1-3, with 11 positions matching TRBD1. The CDR3 spans 13 residues. Trimming at V came to 11 bases and at J to 4 bases, leaving 4 bases not matched to a gene. DNA for the CDR3: TGTGCCTGCGGGACAGGGGGAGGAAACACCATATATTTT. Translated, it gives CACGTGGGNTIYF.

The V and J genes are TRBV6-6 and TRBJ1-1; tentatively, D is TRBD1 (6 bases). Germline V lookup: CDR1 MNHNY, CDR2 SVGAGI (reference sequence). V gave up 6 bases and J gave up 2 bases, with 16 bases separating them. This CDR3 spans 15 amino acids. CDR3 nucleotides: TGTGCCAGCAGCCAACAGGGCCGGGGTAACACTGAAGCTTTCTTT. It codes for CASSQQGRGNTEAFF.

The rearrangement links TRBV12-3 or TRBV12-4 to TRBJ1-2; weak D call: TRBD1 (6 bases). The V and J ends lost 6 bases and 4 bases respectively, with 12 bases between them. CDR3 size: 13 residues. The CDR3 region has the DNA TGTGCCAGCAGCTCAGGGGCTGGCTATGGCTACACCTTC. It codes for CASSSGAGYGYTF.

J is TRBJ1-1 and V is TRBV11-1; 10 nucleotides align to TRBD1. The CDR3 runs 14 residues. Per the germline V gene, CDR1 is SGHAT and CDR2 is FQDESV (reference sequence). With V trimmed by 3 bases and J by 7 bases, 5 bases remained unmatched. CDR3 DNA: TGTGCCAGCAGCTTGAGACAGGGGGCCGGTGAAGCTTTCTTT. It encodes CASSLRQGAGEAFF. Full variable domain (missing parts from reference TRBV11-1 and TRBJ1-1): EAEVAQSPRYKITEKSQAVAFWCDPISGHATLYWYRQILGQGPELLVQFQDESVVDDSQLPKDRFSAERLKGVDSTLKIQPAELGDSAMYLCASSLRQGAGEAFFGQGTRLTVV.

The chain combines TRBV2 with TRBJ1-2; 7 bases line up with TRBD1. Germline V gene sequence: CDR1 SNHLY, CDR2 FYNNEI. CDR3 length: 16 residues. V gave up 2 bases and J gave up 3 bases; unmatched junction bases: 9. CDR3 sequence (DNA): TGTGCCAGCAGTGAAATGGCAAGAGGGGGCGACTATGGCTACACCTTC. Amino acids: CASSEMARGGDYGYTF.

The V call is TRBV6-5, the J call TRBJ1-3; no firm D call. This CDR3 has 11 amino acids. The V and J ends lost 6 bases and 4 bases respectively, with 4 bases between them. Germline assignment: CDR1 MNHEY and CDR2 SVGAGI. The CDR3 sequence: CASRGGNTIYF. The DNA for the CDR3 is TGTGCCAGCAGGGGCGGAAACACCATATATTTT.

The rearrangement uses TRBV2 and TRBJ1-2; 10 bases line up with TRBD1. Trimming cost V 6 bases and J 5 bases; bases outside gene matches: 12. The CDR3 has 16 residues. CDR1 and CDR2 (germline): SNHLY, FYNNEI. The CDR3 protein is CASSSSRGGQGYGYTF. The CDR3 DNA follows: TGTGCCAGCAGCTCTTCCCGGGGGGGACAGGGGTATGGCTACACCTTC.

The chain couples TRBV5-3 to TRBJ2-2, with no clear D. TRBV5-3 is an ORF for which the function is uncertain. CDR3 size: 15 residues. V lost 1 base and J 0 bases, leaving 7 bases between the germline ends. This CDR3 reads CARSLSRSNTGELFF. CDR3 bases: TGTGCCAGAAGCTTGAGTAGATCGAACACCGGGGAGCTGTTTTTT.

This chain connects TRBV7-9 to TRBJ2-3, with TRBD1 matching 9 bases. The germline V gene has CDR1 SEHNR and CDR2 FQNEAQ (reference sequence). CDR3 length: 17 residues. Losses at the gene ends were 4 bases for V and 3 bases for J; bases not matched to a gene: 11. The DNA for the CDR3 is TGTGCCAGCAGCTACGGGACAGGGAATAGGATAACAGATACGCAGTATTTT. Translating it yields CASSYGTGNRITDTQYF. The variable domain in full, with the rest retrieved from reference TRBV7-9 and TRBJ2-3, is DTGVSQNPRHKITKRGQNVTFRCDPISEHNRLYWYRQTLGQGPEFLTYFQNEAQLEKSRLLSDRFSAERPKGSFSTLEIQRTEQGDSAMYLCASSYGTGNRITDTQYFGPGTRLTVL.

This clone was seen more than once but under ten times. The CDR3: CASSPTDDQPQHF. DNA of the CDR3: TGCGCCAGCAGCCCGACAGATGATCAGCCCCAGCATTTT. The chain has TRBV5-1 and TRBJ1-5; D is possibly TRBD1 (5 bases). Germline V gene data show CDR1 as SGHRS and CDR2 as YFSETQ. This CDR3 has 13 residues. Trimming pared 4 bases from V and 5 bases from J, leaving 10 bases between.

J is TRBJ2-7 and V is TRBV27; D might be TRBD2 (5 bases). Germline values: CDR1 MNHEY, CDR2 SMNVEV (reference sequence). V dropped 2 bases and J dropped 2 bases, with 13 bases sitting between them. The CDR3 is made up of 15 amino acids. CDR3 in amino acids: CASSLGAGYAYEQYF. As DNA, the CDR3 is TGTGCCAGCAGTTTAGGTGCGGGCTATGCCTACGAGCAGTACTTC.